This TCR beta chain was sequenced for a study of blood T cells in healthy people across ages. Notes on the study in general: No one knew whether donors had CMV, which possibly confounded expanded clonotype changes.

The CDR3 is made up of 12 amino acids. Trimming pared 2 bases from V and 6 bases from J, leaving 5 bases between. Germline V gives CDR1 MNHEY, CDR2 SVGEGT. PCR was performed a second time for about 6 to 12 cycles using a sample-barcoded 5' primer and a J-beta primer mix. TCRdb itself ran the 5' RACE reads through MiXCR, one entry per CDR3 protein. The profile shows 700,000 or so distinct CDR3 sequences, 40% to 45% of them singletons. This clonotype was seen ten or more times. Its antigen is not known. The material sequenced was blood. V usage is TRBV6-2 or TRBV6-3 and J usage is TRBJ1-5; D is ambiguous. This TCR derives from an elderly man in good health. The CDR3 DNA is TGTGCCAGCAGTTACGTGGGTCAGCCCCAGCATTTT. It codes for CASSYVGQPQHF.